One sample yielded the 2 T cell receptor beta chains listed below, sequenced in a study of blood T cell repertoires in COVID-19. Clones were read by immunoSEQ multiplex PCR, and TCRdb kept only the in-frame ones, dropping some. The data contain about 190,000 clones, around 84% of them seen just once; the ten biggest clones take up 15% to 20%. Sequenced sample: peripheral blood. The receptors were sampled from a human donor in a cohort sampled during active COVID-19.

The chain couples TRBV10-3 to TRBJ1-1; no definite D call. CDR1 ENHRY and CDR2 SYGVKD come from the germline V gene. V was clipped by 4 bases and J by 4 bases, with 16 bases between them. This CDR3 region has 15 residues. This CDR3 is CAISGAGVRGTEAFF. The CDR3 nucleotides read TGTGCCATCAGTGGAGCCGGGGTTCGGGGCACTGAAGCTTTCTTT.

Here the CDR3 DNA reads TGTGCCAGCCACATGGGGGGAGAGGCTCGGTATGGCTACACCTTC. Translation: CASHMGGEARYGYTF. This chain links TRBV19 with TRBJ1-2, with D perhaps matching TRBD1 (5 bases). Germline lookup yields CDR1 LNHDA and CDR2 SQIVND (reference sequence). V lost 9 bases to trimming and J lost 5 bases, with 22 bases between them. The CDR3 covers 15 residues.